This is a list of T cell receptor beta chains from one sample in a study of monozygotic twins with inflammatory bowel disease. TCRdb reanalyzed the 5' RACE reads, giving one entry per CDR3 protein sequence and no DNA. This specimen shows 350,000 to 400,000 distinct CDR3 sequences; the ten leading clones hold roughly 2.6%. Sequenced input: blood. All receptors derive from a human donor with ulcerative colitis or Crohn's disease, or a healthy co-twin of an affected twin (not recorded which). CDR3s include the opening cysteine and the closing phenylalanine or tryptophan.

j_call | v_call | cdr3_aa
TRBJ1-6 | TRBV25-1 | CASSGINSPLHF
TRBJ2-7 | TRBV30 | CAWSVRPPASSYEQYF
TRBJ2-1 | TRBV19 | CASSISAAGSYNEQFF
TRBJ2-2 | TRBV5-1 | CASSLDNPDTGELFF
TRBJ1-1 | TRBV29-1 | CSVGEQTMNTEAFF
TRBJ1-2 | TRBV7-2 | CAKTRTGGNYGYTF
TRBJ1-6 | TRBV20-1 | CSATPRDLLSPLHF
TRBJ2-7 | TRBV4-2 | CASSPTSGASYEQYF
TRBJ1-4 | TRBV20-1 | CSARDPGQGALINEKLFF
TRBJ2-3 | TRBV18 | CASSPRSRGSSTDTQYF
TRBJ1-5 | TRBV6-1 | CASTTSWAGAQHF
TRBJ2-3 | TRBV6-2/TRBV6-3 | CASSLWGTTDTQYF
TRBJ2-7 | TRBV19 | CASSSTRRGPSYEQYF
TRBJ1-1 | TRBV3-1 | CASSPARGVGAFF
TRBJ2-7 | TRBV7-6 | CASSPAWGEQYF
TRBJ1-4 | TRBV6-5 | CASSYGPRRNEKLFF
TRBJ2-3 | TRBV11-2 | CASSPPTQSTDTQYF
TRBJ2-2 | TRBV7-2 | CASSHQIITGELFF
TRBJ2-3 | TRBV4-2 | CASSQRGTGTSTDTQYF
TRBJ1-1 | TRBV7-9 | CASSSQGGVNTEAFF
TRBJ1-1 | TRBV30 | CAWSFTTGNTEAFF
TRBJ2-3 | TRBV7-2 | CASSFPPTPDTQYF
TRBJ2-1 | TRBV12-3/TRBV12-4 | CASKGSSYNEQFF
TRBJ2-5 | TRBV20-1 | CSARAGGMETQYF
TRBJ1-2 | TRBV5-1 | CASSPITGEVYGYTF
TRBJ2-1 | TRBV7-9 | CASILAGGRSEQFF
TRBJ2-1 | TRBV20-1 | CSASLNGHYNEQFF
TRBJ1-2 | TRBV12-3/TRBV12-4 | CASSLAETTGYTF
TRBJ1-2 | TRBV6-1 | CASKGGTSLRRGYTF
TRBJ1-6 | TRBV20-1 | CSARGGRGEESPLHF
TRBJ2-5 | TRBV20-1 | CSAKTTGLRRETQYF
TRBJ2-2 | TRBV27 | CASKPNRANTGELFF
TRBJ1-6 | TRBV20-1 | CSAWLGGGAPLHF
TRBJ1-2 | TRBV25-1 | CANLGETNYGYTF
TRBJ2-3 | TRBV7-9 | CASSLAGLAPDTQYF
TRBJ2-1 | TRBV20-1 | CSANSGQVNSYEQFF
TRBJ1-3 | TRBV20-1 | CSARWDRDYSGNTIYF
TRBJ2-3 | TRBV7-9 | CASTPGDPGGPDTQYF
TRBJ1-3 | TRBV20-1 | CSARAPQDSGNTIYF
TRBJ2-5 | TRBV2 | CASSPGLAWETQYF
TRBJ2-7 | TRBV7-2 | CASSIQSLAGGSEQYF
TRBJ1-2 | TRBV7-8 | CASSLARGPNYGYTF
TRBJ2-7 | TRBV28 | CASSWTANEQYF